The source of this T cell receptor beta chain is a study of cytomegalovirus exposure and HLA in healthy donors. General observations from the study: Another analysis was done later, and it associated 15,000 to 20,000 TCR beta sequences with HLA alleles at 0.05 false discovery rate. The authors reported that TCR beta sequences could predict HLA-A and HLA-B alleles. These predictions were accurate for most subjects in the first cohort.

On this clone: Its matching antigen is unknown.

Primers included in the PCR were 60 Vbeta and 13 Jbeta primers. Sequencing was performed with immunoSEQ multiplex PCR; in TCRdb, only in-frame clones are kept and a portion is missing. The sample has about 130,000 clones, approximately 80% seen once; the top ten hold 0.94%. The germline V gene encodes CDR1 MDHEN and CDR2 SYDVKM. CDR3 length: 14 amino acids. The V and J ends lost 8 bases and 2 bases, in that order; junction bases with no gene match: 7. The chain employs TRBV28 and TRBJ2-3, with 7 nucleotides matching TRBD2. Sequencing was carried out using PBMCs. The clonotype comes from a woman aged 55-69 years in good health and CMV-seronegative. The CDR3 loop reads CASASSGLTDTQYF. For the CDR3, the DNA is TGTGCCAGCGCCTCTAGCGGACTCACAGATACGCAGTATTTT.